This T cell receptor beta chain was obtained from a study of blood T cell repertoires in COVID-19. Study-wide background: Samples representing acute and convalescent COVID-19 were sourced from the United States, Italy and Spain. Sample material is recorded as cDNA or gDNA derived from T cells, B-cell-depleted T cells, or PBMCs.

V lost 7 bases and J lost 4; bases outside the gene matches: 6. The germline V gene encodes CDR1 MNHNY and CDR2 SVGAGI (reference sequence). This CDR3 has 13 amino acids. Measured with immunoSEQ multiplex PCR; TCRdb has only the in-frame clones, and not every one. The sample contains approximately 260,000 clones, around 90% of which appear only once. The V and J genes are TRBV6-6 and TRBJ2-7; TRBD2 aligns across 8 bases. Sequencing was done on a sample of peripheral blood. This clonotype originated in a man aged 50 to 59 with acute or convalescent COVID-19. CDR3 protein: CASTRGGGYEQYF. As DNA, the CDR3 is TGTGCCAGCACCCGGGGGGGAGGATACGAGCAGTACTTC.